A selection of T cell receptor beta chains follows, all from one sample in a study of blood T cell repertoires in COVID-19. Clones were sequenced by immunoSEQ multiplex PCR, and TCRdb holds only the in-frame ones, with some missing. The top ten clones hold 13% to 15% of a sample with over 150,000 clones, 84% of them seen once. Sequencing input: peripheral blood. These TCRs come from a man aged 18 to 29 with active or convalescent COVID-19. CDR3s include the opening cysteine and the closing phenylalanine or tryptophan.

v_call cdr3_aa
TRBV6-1 CASSEPGDPGGRQPQHF
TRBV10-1 CASSERIAGDLLSGTDTQYF
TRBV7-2 CASSARFDLNTGELFF
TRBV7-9 CASSPLTETQYF
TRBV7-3 CASSLGGASGSVGELFF
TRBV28 CASRTSGRNTQYF
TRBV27 CASSDGQGPRQPQHF
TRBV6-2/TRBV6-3 CASSLGARYGYTF
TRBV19 CASRRDSYSNQPQHF
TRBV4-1 CASSLLPGQIPETQYF
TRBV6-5 CASSQSGNRYEQYF
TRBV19 CASRAGDQPQHF
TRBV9 CASSVVGHPGDSPLHF
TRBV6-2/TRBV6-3 CASSDLGLVYNEQFF
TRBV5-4 CASSSPGQGASQYF
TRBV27 CASTPGTGLNSPLHF
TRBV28 CASRRTGLGEKLFF
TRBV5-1 CASSPLAGADTGELFF
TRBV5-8 CASSLRAGNQPQHF
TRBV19 CASRDSGGPYNEQFF
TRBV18 CASSDRVGTEAFF
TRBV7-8 CASSIVAGEYTGELFF
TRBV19 CASRTRNPNTEAFF
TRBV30 CAWRVQGAMNYGYTF
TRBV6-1 CASSERALRVNEQFF
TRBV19 CASSIEAGPYEQYF
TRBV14 CASSQALGQISGNTIYF
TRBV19 CASSIEGPSGGMSNQPQHF
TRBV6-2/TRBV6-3 CASSTTSGNTSTDTQYF
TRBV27 CASRRQGWNEQFF
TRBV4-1 CASSQDSFPGASSTDTQYF
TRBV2 CASSEERETGYYEQYF
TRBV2 CASRSQGQNTEAFF
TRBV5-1 CASSFGGVVNSVNEQFF
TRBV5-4 CASSPRGPDAINSPLHF